The clone carrying this T cell receptor beta chain was counted between two and nine times. Its cognate antigen is unknown. Total RNA, at least 5 micrograms per sample, was extracted from PBMCs. This entry comes from a study of blood T cells in healthy people across ages. Study-wide points: In these data, TCR beta diversity tracked strongly with naive T cell percentage.

A sample-barcoded 5' primer and a J-beta primer mix were used in a second PCR of roughly 6 to 11 cycles. Each CDR3 protein gets one entry after TCRdb re-called the 5' RACE reads with MiXCR. The data contain about 800,000 distinct CDR3 sequences, roughly 25% of them singletons. The CDR3 is 16 amino acids. V was clipped by 0 bases and J by 1 base; unmatched bases: 6. CDR1 DFQATT and CDR2 SNEGSKA come from the germline V gene (reference sequence). The data were also submitted as part of a second study, on T cells of mothers and their children.

Sequences were obtained from blood. The chain is built from TRBV20-1 and TRBJ2-3, with 8 bases identical to TRBD1. This clonotype was sampled from a boy aged 10-17 years in good health. DNA of the CDR3: TGCAGTGCTAGAGATCAGGACAGGGACGGCACAGATACGCAGTATTTT. Its translation: CSARDQDRDGTDTQYF.